Reported below is one T cell receptor beta chain. Germline CDR1 reads SGHDT; CDR2 reads YYEEEE. Trimming took 3 bases from V and 0 from J, leaving 15 bases between them. The CDR3 runs 16 residues. The protocol was immunoSEQ multiplex PCR, while the TCRdb copy is restricted to in-frame clones and leaves out a portion. The table lists approximately 31,000 clones, more than 65% of them singletons. This entry belongs to a study of early stage breast cancer tumors. The chain employs TRBV5-6 and TRBJ1-1, with D possibly TRBD1 on 5 matching bases. The receptor was derived from a person aged 30-39 years with breast cancer. The sequencing sample was made of breast tumor tissue. CDR3 coding DNA: TGTGCCAGCAGCTGGCCACCGGGACGGTTGAACACTGAAGCTTTCTTT. Its translation: CASSWPPGRLNTEAFF.